These 28 T cell receptor beta chains came from one sample sequenced in a study of vaccination effects on CD4 cells after COVID-19. The antigens of these receptors remain unknown. Before any sequencing was done, the ViraFEST assay used viral peptide pools to expand antigen-specific CD4+ T cells. The culture ran for around nine days before CD4+ T cells were isolated. None of these healthy vaccinees had been infected with SARS-CoV-2 before vaccination. The repertoire was sequenced with immunoSEQ multiplex PCR; TCRdb's copy has only in-frame clones and lacks some. The sample includes about 73,000 clones, approximately 72% seen only once; the top ten take 2.5% to 3%. The sample consisted of CD4+ T cells from PBMCs cultured with HCoV-NL63 spike peptides, taken before COVID-19 vaccination. The receptors stem from a human donor who received a COVID-19 vaccine.

This clone appeared a single time. The rearrangement joins TRBV6-6 to TRBJ1-1; D unresolved. The CDR3 has 13 residues. The V gene's germline CDR1 is MNHNY and CDR2 SVGAGI (reference sequence). V was cut by 2 bases and J by 7 bases, with 11 bases left in between. CDR3 protein: CASSYVGVGEAFF. CDR3 DNA sequence: TGTGCCAGCAGTTACGTCGGGGTGGGTGAAGCTTTCTTT.

The genes are TRBV28 and TRBJ1-5; TRBD1 matches at 9 bases. The junction had 12 bases not matched to a gene; V was cut back by 3 bases and J by 6 bases. The germline V gene has CDR1 MDHEN and CDR2 SYDVKM. This CDR3 region has 17 residues. The CDR3 sequence: CASSFSHATGGGQPQHF. The CDR3 nucleotides read TGTGCCAGCAGTTTCTCACACGCGACAGGGGGTGGTCAGCCCCAGCATTTT.

A few counts support this clone. The rearrangement uses TRBV5-6 and TRBJ1-4; unclear D gene. The CDR3 is 14 amino acids. The V end lost 5 bases, the J end lost 6 bases, and 14 bases lay between the germline ends. Germline CDR1 is SGHDT and CDR2 is YYEEEE. For the CDR3, the DNA is TGTGCCAGCAGAAACACGGGAGGAGATGAAAAACTGTTTTTT. This sequence encodes CASRNTGGDEKLFF.

This rearrangement joins TRBV7-5 to TRBJ2-7. TRBV7-5 is a recognized pseudogene. CDR3 size: 16 residues. The CDR3 protein is CARSPHEPGPPYEQYV. The CDR3, as DNA: TGTGCCAGAAGCCCCCACGAACCGGGCCCCCCCTACGAGCAGTACGTC.

The chain recombines TRBV18 with TRBJ2-1; 8 nucleotides line up with TRBD2. Germline V gives CDR1 KGHSH, CDR2 LQKENI. CDR3 length: 15 amino acids. V lost 3 bases and J lost 6; bases outside the gene matches: 7. This CDR3 is CASSPSGGAFNEQFF. The CDR3 coding sequence is TGTGCCAGCTCACCGTCCGGGGGGGCTTTCAATGAGCAGTTCTTC.

This clone was detected only once. The chain combines TRBV9 with TRBJ1-4, with D possibly TRBD1 on 6 matching bases. There are 14 residues in the CDR3. Germline CDR1 SGDLS, CDR2 YYNGEE. Trimming cost V 3 bases and J 6 bases, with 12 bases left between them. The CDR3 DNA follows: TGTGCCAGCAGCGCGAGAGGGGGTTATGAAAAACTGTTTTTT. This encodes CASSARGGYEKLFF.

The chain combines TRBV21-1 with TRBJ1-2; the D segment call TRBD1 is taken from the table without a DNA check. TRBV21-1 is a known pseudogene. The CDR3 is 16 amino acids. The CDR3 is CASSKEGSTGNYGYTF. The CDR3 nucleotides are TGTGCCAGCAGCAAAGAAGGATCGACAGGAAACTATGGCTACACCTTC.

J is TRBJ2-7 and V is TRBV21-1; the table's D gene call, TRBD1, was not cross checked with the DNA. TRBV21-1 has pseudogene status. CDR3 length: 17 residues. CDR3: CASSSPRRGTSTYEQYV. The DNA for the CDR3 is TGTGCCAGCAGCTCTCCCAGGCGAGGGACATCCACCTACGAGCAGTACGTC.

The chain couples TRBV18 to TRBJ1-5; TRBD1 aligns across 10 bases. This CDR3 is built from 15 residues. Germline assignment: CDR1 KGHSH and CDR2 LQKENI. Trimming took 5 bases from V and 3 from J; bases not matched to a gene: 4. The CDR3 loop reads CASSAGQGDNQPQHF. CDR3 sequence (DNA): TGTGCCAGCTCAGCCGGACAGGGGGACAATCAGCCCCAGCATTTT.

This clone has only a few counts. The chain is built from TRBV10-3 and TRBJ1-4; no firm D call. This CDR3 has 12 amino acids. The germline V gene encodes CDR1 ENHRY and CDR2 SYGVKD. Trimming shortened V by 2 bases and J by 13 bases, and 11 bases separated the two germline ends. The CDR3 region is CAISEPSGRLFF. DNA for the CDR3: TGTGCCATCAGTGAGCCGAGTGGACGACTGTTTTTT.

This clone was seen a handful of times. This sequence joins TRBV10-2 and TRBJ2-1; maybe TRBD1 (5 bases). The germline CDR1 and CDR2 sequences are WSHSY and SAAADI. The CDR3 covers 12 residues. Trimming stripped 7 bases from V and 15 bases from J, with 19 bases between. This CDR3 reads CASTFQGFLRFF. Here the CDR3 DNA reads TGCGCCAGCACCTTCCAGGGATTCCTGCGGTTCTTC.

The V call is TRBV6-5, the J call TRBJ1-2; 8 bases are shared with TRBD1. The CDR3 sequence is 14 residues long. V lost 5 bases, J lost 5 bases, and 7 bases stayed unmatched. Germline V lookup: CDR1 MNHEY, CDR2 SVGAGI. The CDR3 coding sequence is TGTGCCAGCAGTAGACAGGGGTCGAATTATGGCTACACCTTC. This sequence encodes CASSRQGSNYGYTF.

The chain recombines TRBV19 with TRBJ1-1, with TRBD1 identical over 7 bases. Germline CDR1 and CDR2: LNHDA and SQIVND (reference sequence). This CDR3 contains 13 residues. The J segment lost 3 bases and the V segment lost 5 bases, leaving 3 bases of the junction unmatched. CDR3: CASSSTGYTEAFF. The CDR3 coding sequence is TGTGCCAGTAGTTCGACAGGGTACACTGAAGCTTTCTTT.

This clone occurred once. The chain joins TRBV30 to TRBJ2-7, with D perhaps assigned TRBD1 or TRBD2 (6 bases each). This CDR3 comprises 12 residues. In germline, CDR1 is GTSNPN, CDR2 SVGIG (reference sequence). Deletions cut 2 bases from V and 4 bases from J, with 9 bases between. As DNA, the CDR3 is TGTGCCTGGAGTAAGGGGGGATACGAGCAGTACGTC. This sequence encodes CAWSKGGYEQYV.

V and J are TRBV5-1 and TRBJ2-5, with D maybe TRBD2 (6 bases). Germline V lookup: CDR1 SGHRS, CDR2 YFSETQ. The germline V and J ends were trimmed by 0 bases and 2 bases, with 11 bases remaining between them. The CDR3 has 15 amino acids. CDR3 region: CASSLVPGLQETQYF. CDR3 sequence (DNA): TGCGCCAGCAGCTTGGTACCAGGACTACAAGAGACCCAGTACTTC.

The chain couples TRBV2 to TRBJ2-2; D is undetermined. V lost 6 bases and J 0 bases, leaving 11 bases between the germline ends. The germline gives CDR1 SNHLY, CDR2 FYNNEI. This CDR3 region has 15 residues. The CDR3 nucleotides read TGTGCCAGCAGGGGTGGACCCACGAACACCGGGGAGCTGTTTTTT. This gives the protein CASRGGPTNTGELFF.

The chain joins TRBV2 to TRBJ1-1; maybe TRBD1 (5 bases). Per germline, CDR1 SNHLY and CDR2 FYNNEI. The germline V and J ends were trimmed by 8 bases and 1 base, with 11 bases remaining between them. This CDR3 region has 13 residues. In DNA, the CDR3 is TGTGCCAGCGGATGGGACCGGAACACTGAAGCTTTCTTT. Amino acids: CASGWDRNTEAFF.

This clone was recorded once. The V gene is TRBV2, the J gene TRBJ1-6; D is uncertain. This CDR3 comprises 16 residues. Germline V gene sequence: CDR1 SNHLY, CDR2 FYNNEI. V was cut by 5 bases and J by 3 bases, with 14 bases left in between. As DNA, the CDR3 is TGTGCCAGCAGTTCATCGCAGGTGGGCTATAATTCACCCCTCCACTTT. This codes for CASSSSQVGYNSPLHF. The whole variable domain, remainder taken from reference TRBV2 and TRBJ1-6, is EPEVTQTPSHQVTQMGQEVILRCVPISNHLYFYWYRQILGQKVEFLVSFYNNEISEKSEIFDDQFSVERPDGSNFTLKIRSTKLEDSAMYFCASSSSQVGYNSPLHFGNGTRLTVT.

The V and J genes are TRBV7-3 and TRBJ2-7; D might be TRBD2 (5 bases). Trimming left V 6 bases short and J 3 bases short, with 9 bases between. The CDR3 length is 12 residues. Germline CDR1 SGHTA, CDR2 FQGTGA. CDR3 in DNA: TGTGCCAGCAGTTTACGGGGCTACGAGCAGTACGTC. Translated, it gives CASSLRGYEQYV.

This chain uses TRBV18 with TRBJ2-5; a weak D match, TRBD2 (6 bases). The V gene lost 3 bases and the J gene lost 1 base, with 15 bases spanning the gap. The CDR3 sequence is 16 residues long. The germline V gene encodes CDR1 KGHSH and CDR2 LQKENI. This CDR3 reads CASSPPGGGFQETQYF. The CDR3, as DNA: TGTGCCAGCTCACCGCCCGGTGGGGGGTTCCAAGAGACCCAGTACTTC.

The chain carries TRBV6-5 and TRBJ2-7; a weak D match, TRBD1 (6 bases). V was cut by 5 bases and J by 6 bases, with 17 bases left in between. Germline CDR1 and CDR2: MNHEY and SVGAGI. The CDR3 is made up of 14 amino acids. The CDR3 nucleotides are TGTGCCAGCAGTCTACGGACAGAGTCCCTCGAGCAGTACGTC. Amino acid sequence: CASSLRTESLEQYV.

This clone has more than one count but fewer than ten. The genes are TRBV29-1 and TRBJ1-4; D remains unclear. CDR1 and CDR2 (germline): SQVTM, ANQGSEA. The V end was cut by 5 bases, the J end by 6 bases, with 10 bases between. This CDR3 is built from 12 residues. CDR3 coding DNA: TGCAGCGTTAAGGACGCAGATGAAAAACTGTTTTTT. This sequence encodes CSVKDADEKLFF.

This chain joins TRBV28 and TRBJ1-2; weak D call: TRBD1 (5 bases). The CDR3 covers 14 residues. Germline lookup yields CDR1 MDHEN and CDR2 SYDVKM. The ends were cut back, 6 bases at V and 1 base at J, with 12 bases in the middle. CDR3 nucleotides: TGTGCCAGCAGACCCGGGACGGTTAACTATGGCTACACCTTC. It translates to CASRPGTVNYGYTF.

The chain recombines TRBV7-6 with TRBJ2-5, with no clear D. The germline V gene has CDR1 SGHVS and CDR2 FNYEAQ. V was shortened by 3 bases and J by 2 bases, with 4 bases between the two germline ends. This CDR3 region has 12 residues. DNA for the CDR3: TGTGCCAGCAGCTTCGGGCAAGAGACCCAGTACTTC. Its protein product is CASSFGQETQYF.

This clone was detected a few times. V and J are TRBV2 and TRBJ1-1, with a tentative D call TRBD1 (5 bases). V lost 8 bases to trimming and J lost 1 base, with 11 bases between them. Germline CDR1 and CDR2: SNHLY and FYNNEI. The CDR3 has 13 amino acids. Here the CDR3 DNA reads TGTGCCAGCGAGGCAGGGTGGAACACTGAAGCTTTCTTT. Amino acids: CASEAGWNTEAFF.

The chain uses TRBV28 and TRBJ2-1; 13 positions agree with TRBD2. CDR1 MDHEN and CDR2 SYDVKM come from the germline V gene. The CDR3 totals 19 residues. V lost 7 bases and J lost 3; bases outside the gene matches: 15. Here the CDR3 reads CASNSPFPRTSGGYNEQFF. The DNA of the CDR3 is TGTGCCAGCAACTCACCGTTCCCCCGGACTAGCGGGGGCTACAATGAGCAGTTCTTC.

This chain uses TRBV6-5 with TRBJ2-7; 8 bases align to TRBD1. Germline V gives CDR1 MNHEY, CDR2 SVGAGI. CDR3 size: 15 residues. The V gene end was trimmed by 6 bases and the J gene end by 1 base; junction bases not matched to a gene: 8. The CDR3 bases are TGTGCCAGCAGCAAACAGGGGGATGGGTCCTACGAGCAGTACGTC. Its protein product is CASSKQGDGSYEQYV.

The V gene is TRBV19, the J gene TRBJ1-1; a possible D gene is TRBD1 (6 bases). The CDR3 runs to 18 residues. Germline V gene data show CDR1 as LNHDA and CDR2 as SQIVND (reference sequence). The ends were cut back, 4 bases at V and 0 bases at J, with 21 bases in the middle. CDR3 sequence (DNA): TGTGCCAGTAGTAGAGGGATGGGGGCCGGGACCCTGAACACTGAAGCTTTCTTT. Protein sequence: CASSRGMGAGTLNTEAFF.